This TCR beta chain stems from a study of a mutant IDH1 vaccine in newly diagnosed glioma. Study-wide background: Vaccine administration was initiated 4-6 weeks following radiotherapy alone, or with temozolomide cycles. Treated individuals were roughly 62% male and roughly 40% female, averaging about 42 years of age.

Described time point: week 47, end of study. One vaccine dose held 300 ug of mutant IDH1 20-mer peptide and came with topical imiquimod. CDR3 size: 13 residues. V shed 4 bases, J shed 7 bases, and the junction held 3 bases outside the gene matches. Germline V gene data show CDR1 as SGDLS and CDR2 as YYNGEE. The table came from immunoSEQ multiplex PCR; TCRdb's copy has only in-frame clones and leaves some out. The profile covers about 46,000 clones, with about four fifths appearing a single time and approximately 4.6% taken by the ten largest. Concerning this clone itself: Its target is not known.

This chain connects TRBV9 to TRBJ2-1, with 9 bases that match TRBD1. Sequencing used PBMCs, obtained from a glioma patient whose treatment included an IDH1 peptide vaccine. The sequence was obtained from a woman aged 30 to 39 with glioma. Some clones in this sample may be carry-over from other donors' samples. CDR3 nucleotides: TGTGCCAGCAGCTACAGGGGGCTAAATGAGCAGTTCTTC. Protein: CASSYRGLNEQFF.